Only one count was recorded for the clone carrying this T cell receptor (beta chain). The sample is drawn from a study of T cell changes during pregnancy in multiple sclerosis. V dropped 2 bases and J dropped 5; count of bases not matched to a gene: 5. The CDR3 extends over 15 amino acids. TCRdb keeps only in-frame clones here, not all; method: immunoSEQ multiplex PCR. Here the sample spans some 80,000 clones, 90% to 95% being singletons. The V call is TRBV23-1, the J call TRBJ2-2; TRBD1 matches 7 bases. TRBV23-1 is recorded as an ORF, its role being uncertain. The TCR comes from a female donor with multiple sclerosis, enrolled in a pregnancy study. The material was peripheral blood, obtained in the first trimester of pregnancy. The CDR3 reads CASSQKQQGTGELFF. CDR3 nucleotides: TGCGCCAGCAGTCAAAAACAACAGGGGACCGGGGAGCTGTTTTTT.